The present T cell receptor (beta chain) was sequenced within a study of blood T cells in healthy people across ages. Points from the study as a whole: Among T cells, TCR beta diversity per million cells dropped roughly linearly as age rose.

This CDR3 spans 13 amino acids. Deletions cut 6 bases from V and 2 bases from J, with 10 bases between. A second PCR, run for roughly 7 to 12 cycles, used a sample-barcoded 5' primer plus a J-beta primer mix. TCRdb re-derived calls from the 5' RACE reads in MiXCR, one entry per CDR3 protein. The table has some 860,000 distinct CDR3 sequences, about 61% seen once. Of note for this clonotype: Antigen unknown.

The sample was blood. This chain links TRBV12-3 or TRBV12-4 with TRBJ1-1; D is unresolved. This receptor was obtained from a middle-aged man in good health. DNA for the CDR3: TGTGCCAGCAGACTCGCTGAAAACACTGAAGCTTTCTTT. Residues: CASRLAENTEAFF.